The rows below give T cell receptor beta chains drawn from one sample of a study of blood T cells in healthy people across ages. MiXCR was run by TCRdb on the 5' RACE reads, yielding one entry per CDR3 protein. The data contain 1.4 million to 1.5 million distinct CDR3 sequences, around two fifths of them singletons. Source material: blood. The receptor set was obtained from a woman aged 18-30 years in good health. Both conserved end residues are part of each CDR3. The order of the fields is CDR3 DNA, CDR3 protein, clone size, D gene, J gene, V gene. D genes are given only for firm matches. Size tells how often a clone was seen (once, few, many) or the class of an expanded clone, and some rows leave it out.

CDR3nt: TGTGCCAGCAACCAAGGTCGGAACCCTGGGGCCAACGTCCTGACTTTC
CDR3aa: CASNQGRNPGANVLTF
abundance: .
d_gene: .
j_gene: TRBJ2-6
v_gene: TRBV14

CDR3nt: TGTGCCAGCAGTAAATTTTTTCCTGGGGTTGGTGGGGCCAACGTCCTGACTTTC
CDR3aa: CASSKFFPGVGGANVLTF
abundance: few
d_gene: .
j_gene: TRBJ2-6
v_gene: TRBV25-1

CDR3nt: TGTGCCAACAGTGAGACTGGGCCCCCCTACAATGAGCAGTTCTTC
CDR3aa: CANSETGPPYNEQFF
abundance: .
d_gene: .
j_gene: TRBJ2-1
v_gene: TRBV6-1

CDR3nt: TGTGCCAGCAGCCCCGGACTCGGCGGAAGCTCCTACGAGCAGTACTTC
CDR3aa: CASSPGLGGSSYEQYF
abundance: .
d_gene: .
j_gene: TRBJ2-7
v_gene: TRBV3-1

CDR3nt: TGTGCCAGCAGTTCTTCCAGGACCCCGTACTTC
CDR3aa: CASSSSRTPYF
abundance: many
d_gene: .
j_gene: TRBJ2-7
v_gene: TRBV12-3/TRBV12-4

CDR3nt: TGTGCCAGCAGGCACCAACTCGGGAGGCAGACTAATGAAAAACTGTTTTTT
CDR3aa: CASRHQLGRQTNEKLFF
abundance: .
d_gene: .
j_gene: TRBJ1-4
v_gene: TRBV12-3/TRBV12-4

CDR3nt: TGTGCCAGCAAAGGCCACACATCGACTACGTACCAAGAGACCCAGTACTTC
CDR3aa: CASKGHTSTTYQETQYF
abundance: .
d_gene: .
j_gene: TRBJ2-5
v_gene: TRBV6-1

CDR3nt: TGTGCCACCTCTAGCGGGACCACCCGTGACGAGCAGTACTTC
CDR3aa: CATSSGTTRDEQYF
abundance: .
d_gene: TRBD2
j_gene: TRBJ2-7
v_gene: TRBV2

CDR3nt: TGCGCCAGCAGCACAACCGGGACAGTGAACACTGAAGCTTTCTTT
CDR3aa: CASSTTGTVNTEAFF
abundance: few
d_gene: TRBD1
j_gene: TRBJ1-1
v_gene: TRBV5-1

CDR3nt: TGTGCCAGCAGCCCTAACTCCGGGGCCAACGTCCTGACTTTC
CDR3aa: CASSPNSGANVLTF
abundance: .
d_gene: .
j_gene: TRBJ2-6
v_gene: TRBV7-6

CDR3nt: TGCAGCGTTAACCGACAGGGGGCATTTGGTGAAAAACTGTTTTTT
CDR3aa: CSVNRQGAFGEKLFF
abundance: .
d_gene: TRBD1
j_gene: TRBJ1-4
v_gene: TRBV29-1

CDR3nt: TGCAGTGCTAGCAACCAAAAAAACACCTCCGAGCAGTACTTC
CDR3aa: CSASNQKNTSEQYF
abundance: .
d_gene: .
j_gene: TRBJ2-7
v_gene: TRBV20-1

CDR3nt: TGTGCCAGCAGCAAAGCCCAGGGTCAGCCCCAGCATTTT
CDR3aa: CASSKAQGQPQHF
abundance: .
d_gene: .
j_gene: TRBJ1-5
v_gene: TRBV21-1

CDR3nt: TGCGCCAGCAGTAGAACTGATGACAGCTCGGGCACCGGGGAGCTGTTTTTT
CDR3aa: CASSRTDDSSGTGELFF
abundance: few
d_gene: .
j_gene: TRBJ2-2
v_gene: TRBV4-1

CDR3nt: TGTGCCAGCAGCGGCTACATGTCTGATGAGCAGTTCTTC
CDR3aa: CASSGYMSDEQFF
abundance: few
d_gene: .
j_gene: TRBJ2-1
v_gene: TRBV7-8

CDR3nt: TGTGCCAGCAGTTACTCCCAGGGACAGATCTACGAGCAGTACTTC
CDR3aa: CASSYSQGQIYEQYF
abundance: .
d_gene: TRBD1
j_gene: TRBJ2-7
v_gene: TRBV6-5

CDR3nt: TGTGCCAGCAGCCCACAGACTAGCGGGAGCGAGCAGTACTTC
CDR3aa: CASSPQTSGSEQYF
abundance: .
d_gene: TRBD2
j_gene: TRBJ2-7
v_gene: TRBV7-8

CDR3nt: TGTGCCAGCAGTCAATCGAGGACAGGGCGGAGATACGAGCAGTACTTC
CDR3aa: CASSQSRTGRRYEQYF
abundance: .
d_gene: TRBD1
j_gene: TRBJ2-7
v_gene: TRBV28

CDR3nt: TGCAGTGCTGCAGGGGGCGGGATGACTGGCTACACCTTC
CDR3aa: CSAAGGGMTGYTF
abundance: .
d_gene: TRBD1
j_gene: TRBJ1-2
v_gene: TRBV20-1

CDR3nt: TGTGCCAGCAGCTCACCCCACAATGAGCAGTTCTTC
CDR3aa: CASSSPHNEQFF
abundance: few
d_gene: .
j_gene: TRBJ2-1
v_gene: TRBV7-2

CDR3nt: TGCAGTGCTAGTGGGGGGGCCGAGGAGACCCAGTACTTC
CDR3aa: CSASGGAEETQYF
abundance: .
d_gene: .
j_gene: TRBJ2-5
v_gene: TRBV20-1

CDR3nt: TGTGCCAGCAGCCCCCCCCTAGCGGGGCCCCTGGGGAATGAGCAGTTCTTC
CDR3aa: CASSPPLAGPLGNEQFF
abundance: few
d_gene: TRBD2
j_gene: TRBJ2-1
v_gene: TRBV11-2

CDR3nt: TGTGCCACTGGGACTAGCTCAGAGACCCAGTACTTC
CDR3aa: CATGTSSETQYF
abundance: .
d_gene: TRBD2
j_gene: TRBJ2-5
v_gene: TRBV6-5

CDR3nt: TGTGCCAGCGCGGGCCAGAGAAATTCACCCCTCCACTTT
CDR3aa: CASAGQRNSPLHF
abundance: .
d_gene: .
j_gene: TRBJ1-6
v_gene: TRBV6-1

CDR3nt: TGTGCCAGCAGCCAAGTTTTTACAGGCACCTACGAGCAGTACTTC
CDR3aa: CASSQVFTGTYEQYF
abundance: .
d_gene: .
j_gene: TRBJ2-7
v_gene: TRBV14

CDR3nt: TGTGCCAGCAGCGTAGTTCCGACAGCCTCCTACGAGCAGTACTTC
CDR3aa: CASSVVPTASYEQYF
abundance: few
d_gene: .
j_gene: TRBJ2-7
v_gene: TRBV9

CDR3nt: TGTGCCGGCAGTTTACAAGCGGGAGGGCTCACCTACGAGCAGTACTTC
CDR3aa: CAGSLQAGGLTYEQYF
abundance: .
d_gene: TRBD2
j_gene: TRBJ2-7
v_gene: TRBV27

CDR3nt: TGCGCCAGCAGTCAATCCAGGGGTTGGGCAGAAAAACTGTTTTTT
CDR3aa: CASSQSRGWAEKLFF
abundance: .
d_gene: .
j_gene: TRBJ1-4
v_gene: TRBV23-1

CDR3nt: TGCAGTGCAGCAGACAAAACAGATACGCAGTATTTT
CDR3aa: CSAADKTDTQYF
abundance: .
d_gene: .
j_gene: TRBJ2-3
v_gene: TRBV20-1

CDR3nt: TGTGCCAGCAGCTTAGGGCCAAGCGATCCTCGGGATGAAAAACTGTTTTTT
CDR3aa: CASSLGPSDPRDEKLFF
abundance: once
d_gene: .
j_gene: TRBJ1-4
v_gene: TRBV7-2

CDR3nt: TGTGCCAGCAGTGCCGTGGGTGCGGGAGTAAGCAATGAGCAGTTCTTC
CDR3aa: CASSAVGAGVSNEQFF
abundance: .
d_gene: TRBD2
j_gene: TRBJ2-1
v_gene: TRBV25-1

CDR3nt: TGTGCCATCAGGGGACTAGCGGCAATTCGGGGCACAGATACGCAGTATTTT
CDR3aa: CAIRGLAAIRGTDTQYF
abundance: .
d_gene: TRBD2
j_gene: TRBJ2-3
v_gene: TRBV10-3

CDR3nt: TGCGCCAGCAGTCCGGTATCGATAGATACGCAGTATTTT
CDR3aa: CASSPVSIDTQYF
abundance: .
d_gene: .
j_gene: TRBJ2-3
v_gene: TRBV5-1

CDR3nt: TGCAGTGCTGGCCTTGACAGGGGAGAGACCCAGTACTTC
CDR3aa: CSAGLDRGETQYF
abundance: .
d_gene: TRBD1
j_gene: TRBJ2-5
v_gene: TRBV20-1

CDR3nt: TGTGCCAGCAGCAACAACCTGAACACAGATACGCAGTATTTT
CDR3aa: CASSNNLNTDTQYF
abundance: many
d_gene: .
j_gene: TRBJ2-3
v_gene: TRBV6-6

CDR3nt: TGTGCCAGCAGTTACTGGGGGGTGGCAGATACGCAGTATTTT
CDR3aa: CASSYWGVADTQYF
abundance: few
d_gene: .
j_gene: TRBJ2-3
v_gene: TRBV6-2/TRBV6-3

CDR3nt: TGTGCCAGCAGCGACGAAGGGTACGAGCAGTACTTC
CDR3aa: CASSDEGYEQYF
abundance: few
d_gene: .
j_gene: TRBJ2-7
v_gene: TRBV6-2/TRBV6-3

CDR3nt: TGCGCCAGCAGCCAAGACCGGGCGGGCAGGGTTAACACTGAAGCTTTCTTT
CDR3aa: CASSQDRAGRVNTEAFF
abundance: .
d_gene: .
j_gene: TRBJ1-1
v_gene: TRBV4-1

CDR3nt: TGTGCCAGCGGAAGCGGAAACGGGTACGAGCAGTACTTC
CDR3aa: CASGSGNGYEQYF
abundance: .
d_gene: .
j_gene: TRBJ2-7
v_gene: TRBV18

CDR3nt: TGCGCCAGCAGCCAAGATCTGGCGGGCTTCTCTGGGACCAACGTCCTGACTTTC
CDR3aa: CASSQDLAGFSGTNVLTF
abundance: .
d_gene: .
j_gene: TRBJ2-6
v_gene: TRBV4-1

CDR3nt: TGTGCCAGCACCTTGACAGGGAGTCGTTCACCCCTCCACTTT
CDR3aa: CASTLTGSRSPLHF
abundance: few
d_gene: TRBD1
j_gene: TRBJ1-6
v_gene: TRBV27

CDR3nt: TGTGCCAGCAGCCAAGTGGGCAGGGGCCCCAGAGGGAACACTGAAGCTTTCTTT
CDR3aa: CASSQVGRGPRGNTEAFF
abundance: .
d_gene: .
j_gene: TRBJ1-1
v_gene: TRBV3-1

CDR3nt: TGTGCCATCAGTGAGGCGGCAGGGTACGAGCAGTACTTC
CDR3aa: CAISEAAGYEQYF
abundance: .
d_gene: .
j_gene: TRBJ2-7
v_gene: TRBV10-3

CDR3nt: TGTGCCAGCAGTGAATTGGCCCTCTACAATGAGCAGTTCTTC
CDR3aa: CASSELALYNEQFF
abundance: .
d_gene: .
j_gene: TRBJ2-1
v_gene: TRBV2

CDR3nt: TGTGCCAGCAGCTTAGTTGGGGGGGAGACCTATGAGCAGTTCTTC
CDR3aa: CASSLVGGETYEQFF
abundance: many
d_gene: TRBD2
j_gene: TRBJ2-1
v_gene: TRBV7-2

CDR3nt: TGCAGTGCCCCACGTGGGGCCAACGTCCTGACTTTC
CDR3aa: CSAPRGANVLTF
abundance: .
d_gene: .
j_gene: TRBJ2-6
v_gene: TRBV20-1

CDR3nt: TGTGCCAGCAGCACAACGATCTCCTACGAGCAGTACTTC
CDR3aa: CASSTTISYEQYF
abundance: few
d_gene: .
j_gene: TRBJ2-7
v_gene: TRBV13

CDR3nt: TGTGCCAGCAGCTTAGTGGACAGGTACTACGAGCAGTACTTC
CDR3aa: CASSLVDRYYEQYF
abundance: .
d_gene: TRBD1
j_gene: TRBJ2-7
v_gene: TRBV7-9

CDR3nt: TGTGCCAGCAGCTCAATACCGGGGCCAAACTGGGAGCAGTACTTC
CDR3aa: CASSSIPGPNWEQYF
abundance: few
d_gene: .
j_gene: TRBJ2-5
v_gene: TRBV27

CDR3nt: TGTGCCAGCAGCTGGGACAGTGGGGGGTTGAGGGAGCAGTTCTTC
CDR3aa: CASSWDSGGLREQFF
abundance: few
d_gene: .
j_gene: TRBJ2-1
v_gene: TRBV7-8

CDR3nt: TGTGCCATCAAGAGACAACTTCTTGATACGCAGTATTTT
CDR3aa: CAIKRQLLDTQYF
abundance: .
d_gene: .
j_gene: TRBJ2-3
v_gene: TRBV28